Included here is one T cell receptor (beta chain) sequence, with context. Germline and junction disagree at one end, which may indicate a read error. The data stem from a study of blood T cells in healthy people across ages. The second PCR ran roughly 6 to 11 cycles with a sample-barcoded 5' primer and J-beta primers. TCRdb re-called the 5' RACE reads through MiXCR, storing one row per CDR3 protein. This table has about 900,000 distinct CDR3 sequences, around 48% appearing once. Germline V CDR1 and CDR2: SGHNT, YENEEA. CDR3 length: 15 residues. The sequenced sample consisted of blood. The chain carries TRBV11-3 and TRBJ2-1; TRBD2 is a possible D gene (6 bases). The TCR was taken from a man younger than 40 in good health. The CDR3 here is CASSLADLSYNEQFF. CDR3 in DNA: TGTGCCAGCAGTTTAGCGGACCTCTCCTACAATGAGCAGTTCTTC.